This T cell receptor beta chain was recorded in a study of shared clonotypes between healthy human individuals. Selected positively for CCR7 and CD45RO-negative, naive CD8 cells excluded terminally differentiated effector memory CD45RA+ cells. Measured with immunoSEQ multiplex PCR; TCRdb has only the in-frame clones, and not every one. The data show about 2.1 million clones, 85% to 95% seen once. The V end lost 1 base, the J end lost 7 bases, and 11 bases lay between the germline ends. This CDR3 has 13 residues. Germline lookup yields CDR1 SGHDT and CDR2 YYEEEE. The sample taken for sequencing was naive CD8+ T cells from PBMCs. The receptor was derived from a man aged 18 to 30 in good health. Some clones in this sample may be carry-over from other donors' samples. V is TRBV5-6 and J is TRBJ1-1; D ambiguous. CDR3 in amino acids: CASSLRRWHEAFF. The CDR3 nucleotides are TGTGCCAGCAGCTTGAGGCGGTGGCATGAAGCTTTCTTT. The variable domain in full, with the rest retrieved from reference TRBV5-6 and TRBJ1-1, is DAGVTQSPTHLIKTRGQQVTLRCSPKSGHDTVSWYQQALGQGPQFIFQYYEEEERQRGNFPDRFSGHQFPNYSSELNVNALLLGDSALYLCASSLRRWHEAFFGQGTRLTVV.